Below, 23 T cell receptor beta chains from the same sample are listed, as sequenced in a study of T cell clonality in common variable immunodeficiency. Study observations and caveats: In common variable immunodeficiency, TCR beta chains reportedly carried fewer deletions and N-nucleotide insertions.

Antigens for these TCRs are unknown. The repertoire was sequenced with immunoSEQ multiplex PCR; TCRdb's copy has only in-frame clones and lacks some. Captured here are just over 25,000 clones, none seen once; the top ten comprise 24%. The sample consisted of peripheral blood mononuclear cells. The origin of the receptors is a human donor with common variable immunodeficiency.

This clone was seen a handful of times. The read terminates 3 residues before the CDR3 end, so the remaining end is supplied by the germline J gene. The chain has TRBV19 and TRBJ2-7, with 10 bases identical to TRBD1. Germline CDR1 and CDR2: LNHDA and SQIVND (reference sequence). The CDR3 has 17 amino acids. Losses at the gene ends were 3 bases for V and 2 bases for J; bases not matched to a gene: 10. CDR3 DNA (partial): TGTGCCAGTAGTATCGGCCCTCCGGGACAGGGGCCCTACGAG. This translates into CASSIGPPGQGPYE. The full CDR3 sequence reads CASSIGPPGQGPYEQYF.

This clone showed up just a few times. The DNA ends 3 residues before the CDR3 does, and the rest of the CDR3 is filled in from the germline J gene. V is TRBV7-2 and J is TRBJ1-5; possibly TRBD1 for D (5 bases). The ends were cut back, 6 bases at V and 4 bases at J, with 10 bases in the middle. CDR1 SGHTA and CDR2 FQGNSA come from the germline V gene. The CDR3 sequence is 13 residues long. CDR3 sequence: CASSFDSNQPQHF. The CDR3 DNA, read in part, is TGTGCCAGCAGTTTTGACAGTAATCAGCCC.

This clone was seen a few times. The read ends 3 residues early relative to the CDR3; the germline J gene fills the gap. This rearrangement joins TRBV2 to TRBJ2-5; 16 bases match TRBD2. This CDR3 is built from 17 residues. Germline CDR1 is SNHLY and CDR2 is FYNNEI. V shed 6 bases, J shed 5 bases, and the junction held 9 bases outside the gene matches. The CDR3: CASSEGTSGGAGETQYF. The CDR3 DNA, read in part, is TGTGCCAGCAGCGAGGGGACTAGCGGGGGGGCGGGTGAGACC.

This clone has ten or more counts. Read coverage stops 3 residues before the CDR3 terminus; the germline J gene supplies the remainder. This chain connects TRBV19 to TRBJ1-2, with D uncertain. This CDR3 has 12 residues. Trimming pared 10 bases from V and 0 bases from J, leaving 9 bases between. CDR1 is LNHDA, CDR2 SQIVND, per germline (reference sequence). CDR3 in amino acids: CANRPANYGYTF. The CDR3 bases that were read are TGTGCCAATAGGCCAGCTAACTATGGC.

Ten or more counts support this clone. The read terminates 3 residues before the CDR3 end, so the remaining end is supplied by the germline J gene. V is TRBV4-2 and J is TRBJ2-1; D possibly corresponds to TRBD1 (5 bases). V was pared by 2 bases and J by 8 bases, with 16 bases between. The CDR3 extends over 15 amino acids. Germline V gene sequence: CDR1 LGHNA, CDR2 YNFKEQ. This CDR3 reads CASSQQFGASDEQFF. The sequenced CDR3 bases are TGTGCCAGCAGCCAACAGTTTGGGGCCTCGGATGAG.

A note on this clone: The sequenced fragment ends 3 residues before the CDR3 boundary, so the rest is inferred from the germline J gene. The rearrangement uses TRBV19 and TRBJ2-7, with 8 nucleotides matching TRBD1. Trimming at V came to 3 bases and at J to 1 base, leaving 5 bases not matched to a gene. In germline, CDR1 is LNHDA, CDR2 SQIVND (reference sequence). The CDR3 has 15 amino acids. Incomplete CDR3 DNA: TGTGCCAGTAGTATTAGGGACAGGCCTTCCTACGAG. It yields the protein CASSIRDRPSYE. The full CDR3 reads CASSIRDRPSYEQYF.

This clone was seen many times. CDR3 DNA (partial): TGTGCCAGCTCACCCACAGACAGGAATCAGCCC. This translates into CASSPTDRNQP. The CDR3 in full is CASSPTDRNQPQHF. The chain recombines TRBV18 with TRBJ1-5; maybe TRBD1 (6 bases). The read terminates 3 residues before the CDR3 end, so the remaining end is supplied by the germline J gene. Trimming removed 3 bases at V and 4 bases at J, with 10 bases between. Germline V CDR1 and CDR2: KGHSH, LQKENI. The CDR3 consists of 14 residues.

This clone was counted a few times. The sequence runs out 3 residues before the end of the CDR3; the remainder is reconstructed from the germline J gene. J is TRBJ2-7 and V is TRBV6-1; no firm D call. Between the trimmed V and J ends, which lost 3 bases and 5 bases, there was a span of 14 bases. There are 14 residues in the CDR3. Germline lookup yields CDR1 MNHNS and CDR2 SASEGT. CDR3 bases read: TGTGCCAGCAGTGATTTAAGTGGCGGTAACGAG. Translating gives CASSDLSGGNE. The whole CDR3 region reads CASSDLSGGNEQYF.

This clone was observed many times. Sequencing ends 3 residues short of the CDR3 end; the germline J gene provides the rest. The J gene is TRBJ2-7, the V gene TRBV5-1; D unclear. The CDR3 has 16 residues. V was cut by 2 bases and J by 0 bases, with 15 bases left in between. Germline loops: CDR1 SGHRS, CDR2 YFSETQ. The DNA read from the CDR3 is TGCGCCAGCAGCTTCAGGCTGGGCCGTCTCTCCTACGAG. Translated: CASSFRLGRLSYE. The entire CDR3 reads CASSFRLGRLSYEQYF.

This clone showed up just a few times. The read ends 3 residues before the CDR3 terminus; that terminus is restored from the germline J gene. The V gene is TRBV7-6, the J gene TRBJ2-2; 7 bases are a match to TRBD1. The germline V gene encodes CDR1 SGHVS and CDR2 FNYEAQ. V lost 4 bases, J lost 2 bases, and 7 bases stayed unmatched. CDR3 length equals 16 residues. The sequenced CDR3 bases are TGTGCCAGCAGCTCAACCGGACAGGTTAACACCGGGGAG. Translated: CASSSTGQVNTGE. The full CDR3 protein reads CASSSTGQVNTGELFF. The full variable domain, in which reference TRBV7-6 and TRBJ2-2 provide the parts outside the CDR3, is GAGVSQSPRYKVTKRGQDVALRCDPISGHVSLYWYRQALGQGPEFLTYFNYEAQQDKSGLPNDRFSAERPEGSISTLTIQRTEQRDSAMYRCASSSTGQVNTGELFFGEGSRLTVL.

Details on this clone: The sequenced fragment ends 3 residues before the CDR3 boundary, so the rest is inferred from the germline J gene. The gene calls are TRBV30 and TRBJ2-5; maybe TRBD2 (7 bases). The CDR3 runs 13 residues. Germline V lookup: CDR1 GTSNPN, CDR2 SVGIG (reference sequence). Between the trimmed V and J ends, which lost 3 bases and 5 bases, there was a span of 13 bases. The DNA read from the CDR3 is TGTGCCTGGAGGGGAGGGAGGGGGGAGACC. It codes for CAWRGGRGET. The full-length CDR3 reads as CAWRGGRGETQYF.

In this sample, this clone turned up many times. One junction end does not reproduce the germline sequence, and a read error may be involved. The CDR3 sequence is CASSQGGGAGETQYF. The covered CDR3 bases are TGCGCCAGCAGCCAAGGTGGAGGGGCGGGGGAGACC. The chain links TRBV4-2 to TRBJ2-5; D is possibly TRBD2 (6 bases). The missing CDR3 end, 3 residues past where the read stops, is filled in from the germline J gene. Germline assignment: CDR1 LGHNA and CDR2 YNFKEQ. This CDR3 is 15 amino acids long.

This clone was recorded at least ten times. Read data end 3 residues before the CDR3 end; the end is taken from the germline J gene. This sequence joins TRBV5-1 and TRBJ2-1, with 8 bases matching TRBD2. The ends lost 0 bases at V and 8 bases at J; junction bases unmatched: 10. The V gene's germline CDR1 is SGHRS and CDR2 YFSETQ. This CDR3 spans 16 amino acids. The part of the CDR3 DNA that was read is TGCGCCAGCAGCTTGGTTGGAGCGGGAGTAGACGATGAG. Translating gives CASSLVGAGVDDE. The full CDR3 sequence reads CASSLVGAGVDDEQFF.

This clone appeared many times. The read stops 3 residues short of the end of the CDR3; the missing end is completed from the germline J gene. The gene calls are TRBV4-1 and TRBJ2-7; D gene uncertain. CDR3 length equals 14 residues. The V gene lost 4 bases and the J gene lost 0 bases, with 10 bases spanning the gap. CDR1 and CDR2 from the germline V gene are MGHRA and YSYEKL. CDR3 sequence reads: CASSPADSSYEQYF. The sequenced CDR3 bases are TGCGCCAGCAGCCCTGCGGATAGCTCCTACGAG.

As for this clone: Sequencing ends 3 residues short of the CDR3 end; the germline J gene provides the rest. The J gene is TRBJ2-7, the V gene TRBV20-1, with TRBD2 identical over 7 bases. J gave up 3 bases and V 6 bases, and 8 bases lay outside the gene matches. The CDR3 has 13 residues. Germline V gene lookup returns CDR1 DFQATT and CDR2 SNEGSKA (reference sequence). Here the CDR3 reads CSARTWDYYEQYF. The sequenced CDR3 bases are TGCAGTGCCCGCACCTGGGACTACTACGAG.

As for this clone: The read is 3 residues too short to cover the CDR3 end, so that end is filled in from the germline J gene. The chain is built from TRBV11-2 and TRBJ1-6, with D unresolved. The CDR3 consists of 15 residues. Germline loops: CDR1 SGHAT, CDR2 FQNNGV. Deletions cut 1 base from V and 8 bases from J, with 12 bases between. CDR3 DNA (partial): TGTGCCAGCAGCTTAGTAAGGCAGAGTTATTCACCC. This gives the protein CASSLVRQSYSP. The whole CDR3 reads CASSLVRQSYSPLHF.

This clone has ten or more counts. The DNA ends 3 residues before the CDR3 does, and the rest of the CDR3 is filled in from the germline J gene. The chain links TRBV18 to TRBJ1-5; weak D call: TRBD1 (5 bases). The germline gives CDR1 KGHSH, CDR2 LQKENI. This CDR3 contains 15 residues. Trimming removed 3 bases at V and 6 bases at J, with 15 bases between. The CDR3 region is CASSPYDQGSQPQHF. CDR3 DNA, as far as it was read: TGTGCCAGCTCACCCTACGATCAGGGTAGTCAGCCC.

This clone was picked up many times. The read falls 3 residues short of the CDR3 end, and the missing part is taken from the germline J gene. The chain links TRBV7-2 to TRBJ2-3; perhaps TRBD1 as D (5 bases). The CDR3 is made up of 12 amino acids. V was cut by 8 bases and J by 6 bases, with 12 bases left in between. Germline CDR1 is SGHTA and CDR2 is FQGNSA. The CDR3 DNA, read in part, is TGTGCCAGCGACAGATCTGGGGATACG. It codes for CASDRSGDT. The whole CDR3 region reads CASDRSGDTQYF.

In this sample, this clone turned up many times. The read stops 3 residues short of the end of the CDR3; the missing end is completed from the germline J gene. V is TRBV6-2 or TRBV6-3 and J is TRBJ1-5, with D perhaps matching TRBD1 (5 bases). Germline V lookup: CDR1 MNHEY, CDR2 SVGEGT. The V and J ends lost 7 bases and 1 base respectively, with 11 bases between them. CDR3 length equals 14 residues. The covered CDR3 bases are TGTGCCAGCAAAGGACACGAAAGCAATCAGCCC. As protein: CASKGHESNQP. The CDR3 as a whole reads CASKGHESNQPQHF.

This clone was counted at least ten times. The read ends 3 residues shy of where the CDR3 ends; the end is completed using the germline J gene. The rearrangement joins TRBV28 to TRBJ2-7; 12 bases fit TRBD1. The CDR3 loop spans 15 amino acids. V lost 7 bases, J lost 5 bases, and 9 bases stayed unmatched. The germline CDR1 and CDR2 sequences are MDHEN and SYDVKM. The CDR3 sequence is CASTLPGTGGNEQYF. The DNA read from the CDR3 is TGTGCCAGCACCCTCCCCGGGACAGGGGGCAACGAG.

This clone was observed many times. The sequence runs out 3 residues before the end of the CDR3; the remainder is reconstructed from the germline J gene. The chain links TRBV7-8 to TRBJ1-5; D possibly corresponds to TRBD1 (5 bases). This CDR3 has 17 amino acids. Trimming cost V 1 base and J 6 bases, with 19 bases left between them. Germline CDR1 and CDR2: SGHVS and FQNEAQ. The CDR3 bases that were read are TGTGCCAGCAGCTTAGTCGGCCGGGGGGGTTTTGGTCAGCCC. Its translation: CASSLVGRGGFGQP. The CDR3, in full, reads CASSLVGRGGFGQPQHF.

This clone was counted at least ten times. From the germline J gene comes the end of the CDR3, since the read stops 3 residues before it. The genes are TRBV7-9 and TRBJ2-7; D call uncertain. Germline CDR1 SEHNR, CDR2 FQNEAQ (reference sequence). V shed 1 base and J shed 3 bases, with 7 bases lying between them. The CDR3 loop spans 13 amino acids. The CDR3 spells CASSLGTNYEQYF. The DNA read from the CDR3 is TGTGCCAGCAGCTTAGGAACAAACTACGAG. Full variable domain (missing parts from reference TRBV7-9 and TRBJ2-7): DTGVSQNPRHKITKRGQNVTFRCDPISEHNRLYWYRQTLGQGPEFLTYFQNEAQLEKSRLLSDRFSAERPKGSFSTLEIQRTEQGDSAMYLCASSLGTNYEQYFGPGTRLTVT.

This clone was recorded at least ten times. The CDR3 end falls 3 residues outside the read, so it is completed with the germline J gene. The rearrangement uses TRBV20-1 and TRBJ2-1, with D possibly being TRBD2 (5 bases). Germline V gene lookup returns CDR1 DFQATT and CDR2 SNEGSKA (reference sequence). The CDR3 consists of 15 residues. The V and J ends lost 0 bases and 3 bases respectively, with 12 bases between them. CDR3 DNA (partial): TGCAGTGCTAGAGACGGACTGTCCTTCTACAATGAG. Translation: CSARDGLSFYNE. The whole CDR3 sequence reads CSARDGLSFYNEQFF.